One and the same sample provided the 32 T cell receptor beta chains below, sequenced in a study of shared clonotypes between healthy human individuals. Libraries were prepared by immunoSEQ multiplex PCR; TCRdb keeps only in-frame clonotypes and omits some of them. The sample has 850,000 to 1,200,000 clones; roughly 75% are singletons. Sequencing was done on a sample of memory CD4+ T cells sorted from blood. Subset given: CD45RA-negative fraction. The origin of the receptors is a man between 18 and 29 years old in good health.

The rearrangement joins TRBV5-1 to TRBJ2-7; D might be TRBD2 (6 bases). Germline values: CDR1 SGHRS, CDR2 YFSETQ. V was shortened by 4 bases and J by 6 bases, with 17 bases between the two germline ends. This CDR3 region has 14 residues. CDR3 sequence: CASSTEGMRSEQYF. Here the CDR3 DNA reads TGCGCCAGCAGCACGGAGGGTATGAGGAGCGAGCAGTACTTC.

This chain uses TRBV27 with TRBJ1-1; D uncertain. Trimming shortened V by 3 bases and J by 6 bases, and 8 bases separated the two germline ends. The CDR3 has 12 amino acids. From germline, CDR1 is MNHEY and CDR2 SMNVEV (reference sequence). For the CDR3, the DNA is TGTGCCAGCAGTTTCCCCGGGGCTGAAGCTTTCTTT. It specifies CASSFPGAEAFF.

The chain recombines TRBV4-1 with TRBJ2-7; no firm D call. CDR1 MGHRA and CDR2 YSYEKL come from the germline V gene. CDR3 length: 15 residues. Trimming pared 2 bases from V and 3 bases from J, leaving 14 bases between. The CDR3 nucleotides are TGCGCCAGCAGCCAAACAGCACATTCGGACTACGAGCAGTACTTC. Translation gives CASSQTAHSDYEQYF.

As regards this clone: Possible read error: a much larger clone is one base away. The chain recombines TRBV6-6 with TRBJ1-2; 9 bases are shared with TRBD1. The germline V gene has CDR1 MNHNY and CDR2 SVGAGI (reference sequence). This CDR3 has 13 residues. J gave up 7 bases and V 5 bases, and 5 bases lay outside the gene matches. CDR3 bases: TGTGCCAGCAGTCCACAGGGGGCCGGTGGCTACACCTTC. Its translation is CASSPQGAGGYTF.

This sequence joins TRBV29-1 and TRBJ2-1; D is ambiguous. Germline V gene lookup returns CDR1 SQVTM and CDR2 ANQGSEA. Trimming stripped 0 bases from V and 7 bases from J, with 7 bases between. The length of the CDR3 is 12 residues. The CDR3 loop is CSVEDGVNEQFF. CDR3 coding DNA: TGCAGCGTTGAAGATGGAGTGAATGAGCAGTTCTTC.

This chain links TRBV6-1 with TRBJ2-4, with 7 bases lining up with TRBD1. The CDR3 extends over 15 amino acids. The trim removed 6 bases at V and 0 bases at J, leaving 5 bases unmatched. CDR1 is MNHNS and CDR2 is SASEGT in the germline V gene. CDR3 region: CASRRQGLAKNIQYF. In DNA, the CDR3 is TGTGCCAGCAGGAGACAGGGCCTAGCCAAAAACATTCAGTACTTC.

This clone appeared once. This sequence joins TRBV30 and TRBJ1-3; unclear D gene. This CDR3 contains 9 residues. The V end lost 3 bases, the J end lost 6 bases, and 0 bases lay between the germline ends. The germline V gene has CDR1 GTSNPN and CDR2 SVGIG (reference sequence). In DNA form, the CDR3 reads TGTGCCTGGAGAAACACCATATATTTT. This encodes CAWRNTIYF.

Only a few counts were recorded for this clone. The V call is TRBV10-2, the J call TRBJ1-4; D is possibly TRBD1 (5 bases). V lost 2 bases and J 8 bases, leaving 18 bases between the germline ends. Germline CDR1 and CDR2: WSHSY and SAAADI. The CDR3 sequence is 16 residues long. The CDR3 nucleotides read TGCGCCAGCAGTGAGCCTCGTGGTAGGGGCAGGGAAAAACTGTTTTTT. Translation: CASSEPRGRGREKLFF.

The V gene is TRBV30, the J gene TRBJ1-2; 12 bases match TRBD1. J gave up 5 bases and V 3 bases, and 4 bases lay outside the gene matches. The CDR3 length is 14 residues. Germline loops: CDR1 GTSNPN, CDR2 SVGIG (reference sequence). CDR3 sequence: CAWSGTGGVYGYTF. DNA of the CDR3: TGTGCCTGGAGCGGGACAGGGGGCGTGTATGGCTACACCTTC.

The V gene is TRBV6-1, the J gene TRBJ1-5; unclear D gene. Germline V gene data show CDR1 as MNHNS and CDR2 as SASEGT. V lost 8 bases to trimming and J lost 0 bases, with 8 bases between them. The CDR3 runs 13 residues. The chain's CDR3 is CASVRGSNQPQHF. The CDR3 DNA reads TGTGCCAGCGTACGGGGTAGCAATCAGCCCCAGCATTTT.

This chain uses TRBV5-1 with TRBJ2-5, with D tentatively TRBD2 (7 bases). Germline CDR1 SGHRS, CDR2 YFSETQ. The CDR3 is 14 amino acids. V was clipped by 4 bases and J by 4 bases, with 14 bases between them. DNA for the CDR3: TGCGCCAGCAGCGAGGGGGGGCCCGCAGAGACCCAGTACTTC. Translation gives CASSEGGPAETQYF.

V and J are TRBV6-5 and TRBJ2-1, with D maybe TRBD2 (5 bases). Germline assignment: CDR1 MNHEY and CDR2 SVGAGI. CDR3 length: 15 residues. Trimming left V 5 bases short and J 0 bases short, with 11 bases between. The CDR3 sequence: CASSRAETSYNEQFF. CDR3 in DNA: TGTGCCAGCAGTCGAGCGGAAACCTCCTACAATGAGCAGTTCTTC.

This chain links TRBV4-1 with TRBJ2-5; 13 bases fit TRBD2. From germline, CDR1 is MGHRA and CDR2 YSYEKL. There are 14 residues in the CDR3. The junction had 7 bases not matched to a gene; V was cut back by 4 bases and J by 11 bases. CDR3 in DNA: TGCGCCAGCAGCCCCGGACTAGCGGGAGTTGAGCAGTACTTC. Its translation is CASSPGLAGVEQYF.

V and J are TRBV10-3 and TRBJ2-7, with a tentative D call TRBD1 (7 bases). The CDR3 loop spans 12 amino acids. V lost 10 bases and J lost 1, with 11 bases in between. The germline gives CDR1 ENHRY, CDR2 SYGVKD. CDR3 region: CASGTVSYEQYF. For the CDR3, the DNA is TGTGCCAGCGGGACAGTTTCCTACGAGCAGTACTTC.

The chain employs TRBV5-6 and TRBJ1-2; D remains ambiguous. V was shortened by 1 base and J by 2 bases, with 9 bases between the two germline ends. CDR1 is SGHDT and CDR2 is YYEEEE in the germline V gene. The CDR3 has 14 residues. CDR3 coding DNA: TGTGCCAGCAGCTTGATTAGAGGGAACTATGGCTACACCTTC. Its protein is CASSLIRGNYGYTF.

CDR3 DNA: TGTGCCAGCAGCTTAGGCGCGGGCAATCAGCCCCAGCATTTT. Residues: CASSLGAGNQPQHF. The chain employs TRBV7-8 and TRBJ1-5; D gene uncertain. Trimming pared 1 base from V and 2 bases from J, leaving 6 bases between. The CDR3 contains 14 residues. Germline CDR1 is SGHVS and CDR2 is FQNEAQ.

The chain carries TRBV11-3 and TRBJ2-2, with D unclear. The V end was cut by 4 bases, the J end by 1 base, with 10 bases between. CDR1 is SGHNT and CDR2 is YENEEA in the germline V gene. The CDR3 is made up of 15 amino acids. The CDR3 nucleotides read TGTGCCAGCAGCTCGCCAAGGGAGAACACCGGGGAGCTGTTTTTT. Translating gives CASSSPRENTGELFF. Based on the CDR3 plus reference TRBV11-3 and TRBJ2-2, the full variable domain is EAGVVQSPRYKIIEKKQPVAFWCNPISGHNTLYWYLQNLGQGPELLIRYENEEAVDDSQLPKDRFSAERLKGVDSTLKIQPAELGDSAVYLCASSSPRENTGELFFGEGSRLTVL.

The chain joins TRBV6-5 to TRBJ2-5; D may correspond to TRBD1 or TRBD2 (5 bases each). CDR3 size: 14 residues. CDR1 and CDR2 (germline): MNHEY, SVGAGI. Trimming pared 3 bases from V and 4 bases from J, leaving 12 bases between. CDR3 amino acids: CASSYSRERETQYF. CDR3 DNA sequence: TGTGCCAGCAGTTATTCCAGGGAGCGAGAGACCCAGTACTTC.

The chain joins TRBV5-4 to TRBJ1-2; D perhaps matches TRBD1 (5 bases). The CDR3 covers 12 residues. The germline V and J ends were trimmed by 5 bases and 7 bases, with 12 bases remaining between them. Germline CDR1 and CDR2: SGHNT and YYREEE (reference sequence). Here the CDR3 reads CASRLDSSGYTF. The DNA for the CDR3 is TGTGCCAGCAGACTCGACAGCAGTGGCTACACCTTC.

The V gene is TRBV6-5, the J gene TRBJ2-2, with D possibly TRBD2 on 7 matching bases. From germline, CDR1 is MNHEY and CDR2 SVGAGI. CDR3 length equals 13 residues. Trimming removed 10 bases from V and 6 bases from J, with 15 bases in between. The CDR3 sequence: CAIKPGGPGELFF. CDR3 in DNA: TGTGCCATCAAACCGGGGGGCCCCGGGGAGCTGTTTTTT.

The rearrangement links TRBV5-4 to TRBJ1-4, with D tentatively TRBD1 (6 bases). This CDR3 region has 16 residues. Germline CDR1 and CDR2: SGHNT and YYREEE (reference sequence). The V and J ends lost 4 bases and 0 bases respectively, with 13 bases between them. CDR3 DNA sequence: TGTGCCAGCAGCAACGGACAGCACGCAACTAATGAAAAACTGTTTTTT. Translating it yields CASSNGQHATNEKLFF.

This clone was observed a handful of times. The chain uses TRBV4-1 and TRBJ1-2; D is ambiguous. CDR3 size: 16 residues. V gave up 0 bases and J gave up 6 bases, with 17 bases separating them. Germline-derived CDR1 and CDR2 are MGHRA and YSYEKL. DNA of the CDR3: TGCGCCAGCAGCCAAGAGTATAAGGTGTCGAGGGATGGCTACACCTTC. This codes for CASSQEYKVSRDGYTF.

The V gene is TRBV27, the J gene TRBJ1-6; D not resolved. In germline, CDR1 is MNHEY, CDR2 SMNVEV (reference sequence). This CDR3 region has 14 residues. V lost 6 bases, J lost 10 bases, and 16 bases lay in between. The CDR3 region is CASRTAGSGSPLHF. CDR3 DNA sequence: TGTGCCAGCAGGACCGCGGGGAGTGGGTCACCCCTCCACTTT.

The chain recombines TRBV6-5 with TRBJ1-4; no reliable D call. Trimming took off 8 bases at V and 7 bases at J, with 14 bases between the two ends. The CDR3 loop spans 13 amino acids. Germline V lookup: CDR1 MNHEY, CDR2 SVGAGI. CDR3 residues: CASYSAPSEKLFF. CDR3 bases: TGTGCCAGCTACAGTGCCCCTTCTGAAAAACTGTTTTTT.

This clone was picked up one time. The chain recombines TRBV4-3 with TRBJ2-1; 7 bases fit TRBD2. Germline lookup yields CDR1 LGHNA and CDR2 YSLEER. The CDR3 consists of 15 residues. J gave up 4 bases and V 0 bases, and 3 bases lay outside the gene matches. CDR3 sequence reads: CASSQESSGYNEQFF. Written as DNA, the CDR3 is TGCGCCAGCAGCCAAGAGTCTAGCGGATACAATGAGCAGTTCTTC.

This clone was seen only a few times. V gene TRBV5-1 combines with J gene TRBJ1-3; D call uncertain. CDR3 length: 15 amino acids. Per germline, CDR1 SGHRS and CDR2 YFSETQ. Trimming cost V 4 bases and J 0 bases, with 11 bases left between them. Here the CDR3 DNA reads TGCGCCAGCAGCACTCGGGGTGGCTCTGGAAACACCATATATTTT. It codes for CASSTRGGSGNTIYF.

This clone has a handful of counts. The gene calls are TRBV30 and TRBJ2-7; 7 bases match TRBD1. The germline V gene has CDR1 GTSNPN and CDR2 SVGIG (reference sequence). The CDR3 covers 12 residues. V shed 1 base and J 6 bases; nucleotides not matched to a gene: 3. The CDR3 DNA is TGTGCCTGGAGTGGTTACAGGGGCGAGCAGTACTTC. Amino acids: CAWSGYRGEQYF.

CDR3 residues: CASSDRTEAFF. The CDR3 DNA is TGTGCCAGCAGTGATAGAACTGAAGCTTTCTTT. The chain links TRBV6-1 to TRBJ1-1, with D unresolved. V lost 3 bases, J lost 5 bases, and 4 bases lay in between. In germline, CDR1 is MNHNS, CDR2 SASEGT. The CDR3 extends over 11 amino acids.

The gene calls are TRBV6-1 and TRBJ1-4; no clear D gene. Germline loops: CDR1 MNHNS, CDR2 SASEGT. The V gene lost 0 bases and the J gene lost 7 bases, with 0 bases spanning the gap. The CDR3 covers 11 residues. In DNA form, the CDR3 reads TGTGCCAGCAGTGAAGCTGAAAAACTGTTTTTT. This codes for CASSEAEKLFF.

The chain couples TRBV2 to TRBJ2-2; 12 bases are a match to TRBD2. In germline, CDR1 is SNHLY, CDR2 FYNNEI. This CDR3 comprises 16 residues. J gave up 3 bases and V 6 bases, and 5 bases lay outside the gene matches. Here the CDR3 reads CASSPRLAGDTGELFF. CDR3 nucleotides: TGTGCCAGCAGCCCTAGACTAGCGGGGGACACCGGGGAGCTGTTTTTT.

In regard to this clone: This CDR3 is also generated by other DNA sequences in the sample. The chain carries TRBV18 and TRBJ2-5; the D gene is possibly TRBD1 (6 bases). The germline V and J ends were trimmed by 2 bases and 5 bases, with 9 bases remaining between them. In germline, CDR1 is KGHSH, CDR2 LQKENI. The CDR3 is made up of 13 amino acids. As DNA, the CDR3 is TGTGCCAGCTCACCATCAGGGGCCGAGACCCAGTACTTC. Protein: CASSPSGAETQYF.

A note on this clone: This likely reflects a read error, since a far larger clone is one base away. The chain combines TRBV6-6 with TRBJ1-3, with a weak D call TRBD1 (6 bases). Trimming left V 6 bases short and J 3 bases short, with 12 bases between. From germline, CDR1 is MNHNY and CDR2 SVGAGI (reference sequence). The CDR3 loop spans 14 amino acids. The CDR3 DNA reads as TGTGCCAGCAGCAACAGGGTTTTTGGAAACACCATATATTTT. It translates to CASSNRVFGNTIYF.